Below, one T cell receptor (beta chain) is given with its context. The antigen is not known. The V gene's germline CDR1 is SNHLY and CDR2 FYNNEI. The CDR3 is 14 residues long. The V end lost 6 bases, the J end lost 1 base, and 10 bases lay between the germline ends. The record originates from a study of Ad26.COV2.S vaccination and SARS-CoV-2 variants. Study-level points and caveats: An underestimation of total T cell responses may have resulted from the TCR breadth and depth analyses.

Treatment specified: around 19 received Ad26.COV2.S at low or high dose, single or two shots; 5 received placebo; per-sample allocation not given. Day 63 after the first vaccine or placebo injection was the time point for sampling. Some clones are missing from TCRdb's copy, which holds only in-frame ones; the method was immunoSEQ multiplex PCR. Of about 320,000 clones in the sample, about 82% were seen once. The source was peripheral blood, collected in a trial of Ad26.COV2.S vaccine versus placebo. The TCR originated in a person between 18 and 65 years old who received the Ad26.COV2.S COVID-19 vaccine or a placebo. The chain couples TRBV2 to TRBJ2-1; D call uncertain. As DNA, the CDR3 is TGTGCCAGCAGGGCAGACATTTCCTACAATGAGCAGTTCTTC. Its translation is CASRADISYNEQFF.